This T cell receptor (beta chain) was captured by sequencing in a study of blood T cell repertoires in COVID-19 (dated by TCRdb to 2019 to 2021). As for the study more broadly: Samples from collaborators originated in the United States, Italy and Spain and spanned both the acute and convalescent phases of COVID-19. Subjects who had been exposed to COVID-19, were actively infected with it, or had recovered from it provided the deeply sampled blood TCRbeta repertoires that made up the dataset. Where available, HLA class I and class II types were taken from metadata supplied by the sample provider and were not determined by assay-based typing. Samples came from the ongoing ImmuneRACE study (first 160 participants) plus 1,254 subjects from 6 global collaborators. A de-identified subject ID, COVID-19 status, age in years and sex were almost always included in the sample metadata. The repertoires were released in a freely available public database intended as a resource for research on the immune response to SARS-CoV-2. The material from the prospective study consisted of cDNA or gDNA derived from T cells, B-cell-depleted T cells, or PBMCs. What the study reported, not specific to this receptor: The quantity of clinical and demographic metadata differed by source and by participant and was supplied without curation.

Enrolling through a virtual design, the prospective study's participants ranged in age from roughly 18 to 90 years and lived across around 25 United States geographic areas. In the prospective study, cohorts were assigned on the basis of participant-reported clinical history obtained from a screening survey and a study questionnaire. Recovered participants in ImmuneRACE Cohort 3 were defined as having two consecutive negative NP/OP PCR tests, clearance from a healthcare professional, or resolution of symptoms. In the prospective study, whole blood, serum and a nasopharyngeal or oropharyngeal swab were collected from each participant by mobile phlebotomists. Prospective study participants could optionally give additional blood draws and questionnaires over an approximately 2-month period. Before DNA extraction, blood samples from the prospective study were shipped at room temperature or frozen.

This clone has only a few counts. What antigen it recognizes has not been identified. No base qualities exist here, and no much larger clone lies one base off it. The immunoSEQ Assay, a bias-controlled multiplex PCR, was used to amplify TCRbeta CDR3 regions from genomic DNA. Per the source publication's procedure: Within the assay, amplification of reference gene primers was used to estimate how many nucleated cells each sample contained. To quantify the absolute abundance of each unique TCRbeta CDR3 rearrangement, sequence reads were collapsed and filtered. For each sample, productive Simpson clonality was calculated by taking the square root of Simpson's diversity index across productive rearrangements. TCRdb re-hosts the immuneACCESS table, in-frame sequences only. Its copies lack some clones; in the studies checked, an unresolved V gene accounts for under half of them, and the cause for the rest is not known. The V and J calls and clone size come from that table; D and trimming were worked out from the DNA. Recorded for this sample are about 220,000 clones; 82% of them occurred a single time. The top ten clonotypes cover 3% to 3.5% of the sample.

The sequence was collected from a woman aged 60-75 years who had recovered from COVID-19. The sequencing sample was made of PBMCs or T cells enriched from blood (not recorded which).

The DNA sequence reads TGCGCCAGCAGCTATGGGGGCGGAACTGAAGCTTTCTTT. The resulting protein is CASSYGGGTEAFF. The chain joins TRBV5-1 to TRBJ1-1; a weak D assignment points to TRBD1 (6 bases agree). V and J lose 3 bases and 5 bases, and a span of 11 bases separates them. The CDR3 runs 13 amino acids, cysteine and phenylalanine included. The retained sequence is limited to the CDR3, 39 bases, with the frame set at the first base. According to the germline V gene, CDR1 reads SGHRS and CDR2 reads YFSETQ.